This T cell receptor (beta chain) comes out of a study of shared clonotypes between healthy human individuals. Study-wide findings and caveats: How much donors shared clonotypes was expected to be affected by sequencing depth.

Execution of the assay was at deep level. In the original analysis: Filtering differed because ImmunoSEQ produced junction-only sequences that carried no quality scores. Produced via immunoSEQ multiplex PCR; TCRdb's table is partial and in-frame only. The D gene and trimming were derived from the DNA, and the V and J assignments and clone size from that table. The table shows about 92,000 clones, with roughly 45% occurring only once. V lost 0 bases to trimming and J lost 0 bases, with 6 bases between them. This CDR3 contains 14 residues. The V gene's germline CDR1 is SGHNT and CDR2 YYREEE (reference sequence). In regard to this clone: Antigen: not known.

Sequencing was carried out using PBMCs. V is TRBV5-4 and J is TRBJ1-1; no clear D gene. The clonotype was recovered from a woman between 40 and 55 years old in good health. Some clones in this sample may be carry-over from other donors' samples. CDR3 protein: CASSLEPMNTEAFF. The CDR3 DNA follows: TGTGCCAGCAGCTTGGAGCCAATGAACACTGAAGCTTTCTTT.